The rows below give T cell receptor beta chains drawn from one sample of a study of blood T cell repertoires in COVID-19. TCRdb's copy holds only in-frame clones and misses some; the assay was immunoSEQ multiplex PCR. The sample comprises some 110,000 clones, more than 80% of which are singletons, and approximately 3% rests with the top ten. Sequencing input: peripheral blood. All receptors derive from a woman aged 80 or over with COVID-19, enrolled during active disease. Each CDR3 is given without its conserved first and last residue. Clone size is stated in some rows and not others, as once, few, many or a class when expanded.

clone_size | j_call | v_call | cdr3_length | cdr3_aa
- | TRBJ2-3 | TRBV7-8 | 10 | ASSPDSNTQY
once | TRBJ1-1 | TRBV28 | 10 | ASSTANTEAF
- | TRBJ2-1 | TRBV5-1 | 14 | ASSTRQGLEGNEQF
- | TRBJ1-2 | TRBV6-5 | 11 | ASRWTATYGYT
- | TRBJ2-1 | TRBV2 | 11 | ASSLTGDNEQF
- | TRBJ2-3 | TRBV7-3 | 13 | ASSLTRDDTDTQY
- | TRBJ2-1 | TRBV5-6 | 13 | ASSPRVGTYNEQF
- | TRBJ2-4 | TRBV28 | 19 | ASSFRIRDRGILAAKNIQY
- | TRBJ2-2 | TRBV4-2 | 15 | ASTQGLRRAGTGELF
- | TRBJ2-5 | TRBV7-2 | 14 | ASRNPTSGSRETQY
- | TRBJ2-7 | TRBV7-9 | 13 | ASSPSGTGSYEQY
few | TRBJ1-1 | TRBV6-5 | 13 | AGSIGAGGGTEAF
- | TRBJ2-5 | TRBV7-9 | 12 | ASSPTSGQETQY
- | TRBJ2-7 | TRBV10-3 | 13 | AISEKERGLYEQY
- | TRBJ2-7 | TRBV5-1 | 10 | ASSLTAYEQY
- | TRBJ2-7 | TRBV7-6 | 16 | ASSLGLPSGKNPYEQY
- | TRBJ1-3 | TRBV15 | 16 | ATSSGTGGFILRNTIY
- | TRBJ1-1 | TRBV4-2 | 10 | ASSTGNVQAF
few | TRBJ2-7 | TRBV2 | 10 | ASSASPARQY
- | TRBJ1-2 | TRBV6-1 | 11 | ASSEVGRGGYT
once | TRBJ1-2 | TRBV2 | 12 | ASSGGESYYGYT
- | TRBJ2-3 | TRBV28 | 10 | ATARGSDTQY
- | TRBJ1-4 | TRBV4-2 | 16 | ASSQEVGGSGYNEKLF
- | TRBJ2-1 | TRBV11-2 | 13 | ASLISGRADNEQF
few | TRBJ1-3 | TRBV6-5 | 13 | ASSYDRGMRNTIY
once | TRBJ1-2 | TRBV7-8 | 12 | ASSLKRGSGGYT
- | TRBJ2-7 | TRBV3-1/TRBV3-2 | 11 | ASSRTDSYEQY
few | TRBJ2-1 | TRBV4-3 | 18 | ASSQDMGIMGLAAYNEQF
- | TRBJ2-7 | TRBV5-1 | 12 | ASSTRTGAYEQY
- | TRBJ2-5 | TRBV9 | 14 | ASSPAGGVGQETQY
- | TRBJ2-3 | TRBV4-1 | 14 | ASSQEGLPSTDTQY
once | TRBJ1-1 | TRBV18 | 12 | ASSQTTGNTEAF
- | TRBJ2-7 | TRBV3-1/TRBV3-2 | 13 | ASSLPGLAGEGQY
once | TRBJ2-5 | TRBV9 | 13 | ASSVGAGYQETQY
once | TRBJ2-2 | TRBV7-9 | 14 | ASRPTETGGTGELF
- | TRBJ2-3 | TRBV5-1 | 12 | ASSLTGVADTQY
- | TRBJ2-7 | TRBV18 | 17 | ASSRGGNGPRLGAYEQY
- | TRBJ2-7 | TRBV12-3/TRBV12-4 | 10 | ASSLASGTQY
- | TRBJ2-7 | TRBV10-3 | 12 | AISEGDRGHEQY
once | TRBJ2-2 | TRBV19 | 14 | ASSGRAGGPTGELF
- | TRBJ2-1 | TRBV19 | 14 | ASSIAGGGSYNEQF
- | TRBJ1-2 | TRBV12-3/TRBV12-4 | 11 | ASRRQGNYGYT
- | TRBJ2-5 | TRBV15 | 17 | ATSREGVYRVAGRETQY